Presented here are 15 T cell receptor beta chains from one specimen sequenced in a study of blood T cell repertoires in COVID-19. Sequencing used immunoSEQ multiplex PCR; TCRdb keeps in-frame clones, though not all of them. Counted here are about 300,000 clones, about 89% occurring once; the ten biggest clones make up under 3%. Sequenced input: PBMCs or T cells enriched from blood (not recorded which). The source is a woman between 18 and 29 years old who had recovered from COVID-19.

This clone was detected once. V gene TRBV28 combines with J gene TRBJ1-5; TRBD1 matches 8 bases. The CDR3 length is 16 residues. V lost 8 bases and J lost 4; bases outside the gene matches: 13. Germline-derived CDR1 and CDR2 are MDHEN and SYDVKM. For the CDR3, the DNA is TGTGCCAGCGGACTCCAGCAGGGGGCGGGTAATCAGCCCCAGCATTTT. Translated, it gives CASGLQQGAGNQPQHF.

The chain combines TRBV14 with TRBJ2-1; the D gene is possibly TRBD1 (5 bases). V shed 1 base and J shed 6 bases, with 10 bases lying between them. The CDR3 consists of 14 residues. CDR1 and CDR2 from the germline V gene are SGHDN and FVKESK. The CDR3 nucleotides are TGTGCCAGCAGCCAAGTAAGGACAACCAATGAGCAGTTCTTC. It is translated as CASSQVRTTNEQFF.

The J gene is TRBJ2-5, the V gene TRBV25-1; TRBD1 is a possible D gene (5 bases). CDR3 length: 12 amino acids. Trimming left V 4 bases short and J 5 bases short, with 8 bases between. CDR1 and CDR2 from the germline V gene are MGHDK and SYGVNS. The CDR3 nucleotides read TGTGCCAGCAGTGCAGGGTACGAGACCCAGTACTTC. Residues: CASSAGYETQYF.

This rearrangement joins TRBV13 to TRBJ1-1; D may be TRBD1 (6 bases). V was shortened by 1 base and J by 12 bases, with 15 bases between the two germline ends. Germline CDR1 is PRHDT and CDR2 is FYEKMQ (reference sequence). CDR3 length: 13 amino acids. The CDR3 here is CASSLVGGEGTFF. The CDR3 DNA sequence: TGTGCCAGCAGCTTAGTTGGGGGCGAGGGGACTTTCTTT.

The chain recombines TRBV5-1 with TRBJ2-3; 8 bases are shared with TRBD2. V shed 5 bases and J 2 bases; nucleotides not matched to a gene: 7. This CDR3 is 15 amino acids long. Germline CDR1 SGHRS, CDR2 YFSETQ. This CDR3 is CASSLALAVTDTQYF. DNA of the CDR3: TGCGCCAGCAGTCTCGCACTAGCGGTCACAGATACGCAGTATTTT.

The chain couples TRBV4-1 to TRBJ2-1; possibly TRBD1 for D (6 bases). The germline V gene has CDR1 MGHRA and CDR2 YSYEKL. Trimming cost V 5 bases and J 3 bases, with 14 bases left between them. The CDR3 runs 15 residues. In nucleotides, the CDR3 is TGCGCCAGCAGCGCTGGACAGTTTAGCTACAATGAGCAGTTCTTC. Translated: CASSAGQFSYNEQFF.

This chain joins TRBV7-2 and TRBJ1-5; 9 positions agree with TRBD1. This CDR3 is built from 16 residues. The V segment lost 1 base and the J segment 6 bases; nucleotides outside the gene matches: 7. The germline CDR1 and CDR2 sequences are SGHTA and FQGNSA. This CDR3 reads CASSLVGTGIVQPQHF. The CDR3 DNA reads as TGTGCCAGCAGCTTAGTGGGGACAGGGATCGTTCAGCCCCAGCATTTT.

The chain links TRBV19 to TRBJ2-5; 13 nucleotides match TRBD2. V shed 5 bases, J shed 2 bases, and the junction held 2 bases outside the gene matches. Germline V gene data show CDR1 as LNHDA and CDR2 as SQIVND (reference sequence). This CDR3 is built from 15 residues. The CDR3 sequence: CASSGLAGAQETQYF. The CDR3 coding sequence is TGTGCCAGTAGTGGACTAGCGGGGGCACAAGAGACCCAGTACTTC.

V gene TRBV18 combines with J gene TRBJ1-5; possible D gene TRBD1, 6 bases. In germline, CDR1 is KGHSH, CDR2 LQKENI. Trimming took 3 bases from V and 7 from J, leaving 10 bases between them. This CDR3 spans 13 amino acids. CDR3 amino acids: CASSPGAEQPQHF. The DNA for the CDR3 is TGTGCCAGCTCACCGGGGGCCGAGCAGCCCCAGCATTTT.

About this clone: At one end the junction does not follow the germline gene, possibly because of a read error. The chain links TRBV6-2 or TRBV6-3 to TRBJ2-6; TRBD2 might be the D (6 bases). Germline CDR1 and CDR2: MNHEY and SVGEGT. The CDR3 runs to 13 residues. CDR3 in amino acids: CASSPPGLTPLAF. As DNA, the CDR3 is TGTGCCAGCAGTCCACCGGGACTGACTCCTCTGGCTTTC.

The chain is built from TRBV5-4 and TRBJ2-1; no clear D. CDR1 is SGHNT and CDR2 is YYREEE in the germline V gene (reference sequence). This CDR3 has 17 residues. The V end lost 4 bases, the J end lost 2 bases, and 19 bases lay between the germline ends. The CDR3 coding sequence is TGTGCCAGCAGCCCCGGTGGTAGCCGTACGGCCTACAATGAGCAGTTCTTC. This codes for CASSPGGSRTAYNEQFF.

The chain recombines TRBV27 with TRBJ2-3; 10 bases are a match to TRBD1. This CDR3 region has 17 residues. J lost 4 bases, V lost 3 bases, and 10 bases had no gene match. Germline V gives CDR1 MNHEY, CDR2 SMNVEV (reference sequence). This chain's CDR3 is CASSFSRDRGSADTQYF. The CDR3 region has the DNA TGTGCCAGCAGTTTTTCCAGGGACAGGGGTTCAGCAGATACGCAGTATTTT.

V gene TRBV9 combines with J gene TRBJ1-1; 7 nucleotides line up with TRBD1. Losses at the gene ends were 1 base for V and 4 bases for J; bases not matched to a gene: 7. The CDR3 extends over 15 amino acids. The V gene's germline CDR1 is SGDLS and CDR2 YYNGEE. The DNA for the CDR3 is TGTGCCAGCAGCGTATCCGACAGGGTGGCCACTGAAGCTTTCTTT. The encoded protein is CASSVSDRVATEAFF.

A few counts support this clone. The DNA for the CDR3 is TGTGCCTGGAATGCCGGGACAGGGAATTCACCCCTCCACTTT. This encodes CAWNAGTGNSPLHF. The chain links TRBV30 to TRBJ1-6, with 9 bases lining up with TRBD1. This CDR3 comprises 14 residues. Germline-derived CDR1 and CDR2 are GTSNPN and SVGIG (reference sequence). J lost 7 bases, V lost 4 bases, and 5 bases had no gene match.

The chain recombines TRBV12-3 or TRBV12-4 with TRBJ1-2, with no clear D. With 3 bases removed from V and 8 bases from J, the gap between germline ends came to 10 bases. The CDR3 runs 12 residues. The CDR3 bases are TGTGCCAGCAGTTTTAGTCGGTACGGCTACACCTTC. Translating it yields CASSFSRYGYTF.